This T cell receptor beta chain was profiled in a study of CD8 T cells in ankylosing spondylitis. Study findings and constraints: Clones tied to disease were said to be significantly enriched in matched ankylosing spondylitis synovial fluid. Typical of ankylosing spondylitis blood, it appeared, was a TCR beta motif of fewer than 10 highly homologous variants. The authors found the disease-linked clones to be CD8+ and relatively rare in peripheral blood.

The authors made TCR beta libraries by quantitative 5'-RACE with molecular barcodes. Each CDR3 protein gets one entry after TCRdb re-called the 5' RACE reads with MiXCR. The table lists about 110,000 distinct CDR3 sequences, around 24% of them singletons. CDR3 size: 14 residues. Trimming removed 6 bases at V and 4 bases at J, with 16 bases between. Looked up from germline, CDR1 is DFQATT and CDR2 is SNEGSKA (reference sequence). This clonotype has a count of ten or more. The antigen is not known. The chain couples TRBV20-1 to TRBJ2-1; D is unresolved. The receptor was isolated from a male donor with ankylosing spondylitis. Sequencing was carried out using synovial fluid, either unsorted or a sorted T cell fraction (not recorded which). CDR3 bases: TGCAGTGCAAGGGAAGGCCTAGGGTACAATGAGCAGTTCTTC. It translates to CSAREGLGYNEQFF.